A single T cell receptor beta chain is shown here with its context. Antigen specificity is unknown. The CDR3 spans 15 residues. Germline CDR1 and CDR2: SGDLS and YYNGEE. V was clipped by 3 bases and J by 3 bases; unmatched bases: 6. TCRdb keeps only in-frame clones here, not all; method: immunoSEQ multiplex PCR. This sample has under 250,000 clones; approximately 87% occur once, and the top ten carry less than 3%. This entry is derived from a study of cytomegalovirus exposure and HLA in healthy donors. Study-wide results and limits: The authors enumerated 150 to 200 TCR beta chains as linked to cytomegalovirus.

This TCR was sampled from a man aged 18 to 29 in good health and CMV-seronegative. The specimen was PBMCs. This rearrangement joins TRBV9 to TRBJ1-2, with 9 bases identical to TRBD1. The CDR3 DNA sequence: TGTGCCAGCAGCGACGGACAGGGGAGTTACTATGGCTACACCTTC. Protein: CASSDGQGSYYGYTF.